These T cell receptor beta chains were read from a single sample in a study of technical replicates of blood from a handful of donors. Libraries were prepared by immunoSEQ multiplex PCR; TCRdb keeps only in-frame clonotypes and omits some of them. Of about 84,000 clones listed, 93% are singletons. The specimen was T cells isolated from PBMCs. The source of these receptors is a human donor in good health. The CDR3 runs from the conserved cysteine through the conserved F or W. D genes are given only for firm matches. Part of the rows lack a size; the others show once, few, many or a class for expanded clones.

V: TRBV2; D: .; J: TRBJ2-2; size: .; length: 15; DNA: TGTGCCAGCGCCTACGGGACACCGAACACCGGGGAGCTGTTTTTT; CDR3: CASAYGTPNTGELFF
V: TRBV15; D: TRBD1; J: TRBJ1-2; size: .; length: 15; DNA: TGTGCCACCAGCAGAGGGACAGGGGGGAACTATGGCTACACCTTC; CDR3: CATSRGTGGNYGYTF
V: TRBV28; D: .; J: TRBJ2-3; size: .; length: 10; DNA: TGTGCCATATACACAGATACGCAGTATTTT; CDR3: CAIYTDTQYF
V: TRBV6-5; D: TRBD1; J: TRBJ1-6; size: .; length: 14; DNA: TGTGCCAGCAGTTACGCACAGGGGAGTTCACCCCTCCACTTT; CDR3: CASSYAQGSSPLHF
V: TRBV30; D: TRBD2; J: TRBJ2-3; size: .; length: 15; DNA: TGTGCCTGGAGTAGCGGGGGGGCCTACACAGATACGCAGTATTTT; CDR3: CAWSSGGAYTDTQYF
V: TRBV27; D: .; J: TRBJ1-2; size: once; length: 14; DNA: TGTGCCAGCAGTCCACTACAGGAGAACTATGGCTACACCTTC; CDR3: CASSPLQENYGYTF
V: TRBV5-1; D: .; J: TRBJ2-5; size: .; length: 16; DNA: TGCGCCAGCAGCTTTCGCGGCAGGGACATCGGAGAGACCCAGTACTTC; CDR3: CASSFRGRDIGETQYF
V: TRBV11-2; D: TRBD2; J: TRBJ2-1; size: .; length: 19; DNA: TGTGCCAGCAGCTCCCCCATCCTCCTTGGCGGGAGCCTTTCGGATGAGCAGTTCTTC; CDR3: CASSSPILLGGSLSDEQFF
V: TRBV6-1; D: TRBD1; J: TRBJ1-2; size: .; length: 16; DNA: TGTGCCAGCAGTGATTATGTACGGACAGGGCTAGGTGGCTACACCTTC; CDR3: CASSDYVRTGLGGYTF
V: TRBV5-6; D: .; J: TRBJ1-1; size: .; length: 15; DNA: TGTGCCAGCAGCTGGGACTGGCAGCTGAACACTGAAGCTTTCTTT; CDR3: CASSWDWQLNTEAFF
V: TRBV7-9; D: .; J: TRBJ2-5; size: .; length: 13; DNA: TGTGCCAGCAGTCCAGACTCACAAGAGACCCAGTACTTC; CDR3: CASSPDSQETQYF
V: TRBV7-6; D: .; J: TRBJ2-7; size: .; length: 15; DNA: TGTGCCAGCAGCTTAGCCCCCACTACACCCTACGAGCAGTACTTC; CDR3: CASSLAPTTPYEQYF
V: TRBV4-1; D: TRBD2; J: TRBJ2-1; size: .; length: 14; DNA: TGCGCCAGCAGCTTAGCGGGAGCTCACAATGAGCAGTTCTTC; CDR3: CASSLAGAHNEQFF
V: TRBV11-2; D: TRBD1; J: TRBJ2-5; size: .; length: 14; DNA: TGTGCCAGCTACGACAGGGGGCATCGGGAGACCCAGTACTTC; CDR3: CASYDRGHRETQYF
V: TRBV10-1; D: TRBD2; J: TRBJ2-1; size: .; length: 17; DNA: TGCGCCAGCAGTGAGTCGGGGGGACTAGCGGGAATGAATGAGCAGTTCTTC; CDR3: CASSESGGLAGMNEQFF
V: TRBV18; D: .; J: TRBJ1-2; size: .; length: 14; DNA: TGTGCCAGCTCACCACCAACAGCAGACTATGGCTACACCTTC; CDR3: CASSPPTADYGYTF
V: TRBV30; D: TRBD1; J: TRBJ2-7; size: .; length: 11; DNA: TGTGCCTGGCGAAGGGGGCGCGAGCAGTACTTC; CDR3: CAWRRGREQYF
V: TRBV27; D: .; J: TRBJ1-4; size: .; length: 15; DNA: TGTGCCAGCAGTTTATCGGTTGGGAGGGATGGAAAACTGTTTTTT; CDR3: CASSLSVGRDGKLFF
V: TRBV7-9; D: .; J: TRBJ2-1; size: .; length: 13; DNA: TGTGCCAGCAGCCCAAGCGAGGGCAATGAGCAGTTCTTC; CDR3: CASSPSEGNEQFF
V: TRBV19; D: .; J: TRBJ1-5; size: .; length: 12; DNA: TGTGCCAGTAGGAGTGTCGGTCAGCCCCAGCATTTT; CDR3: CASRSVGQPQHF
V: TRBV12-5; D: TRBD2; J: TRBJ2-3; size: .; length: 20; DNA: TGTGCTAGTGGTTTGGCAGCATTGCGGGGGACCCCTTCTAGCACAGATACGCAGTATTTT; CDR3: CASGLAALRGTPSSTDTQYF
V: TRBV5-1; D: .; J: TRBJ2-1; size: .; length: 11; DNA: TGCGCCAGCATTGAGGGTAATGAGCAGTTCTTC; CDR3: CASIEGNEQFF
V: TRBV2; D: .; J: TRBJ1-2; size: .; length: 13; DNA: TGTGCCAGCAGCACTAGGCAGGGGATCGGCTACACCTTC; CDR3: CASSTRQGIGYTF
V: TRBV14; D: .; J: TRBJ1-2; size: .; length: 11; DNA: TGTGCCAGCAGCCGCGGGAGGGGCTACACCTTC; CDR3: CASSRGRGYTF
V: TRBV4-2; D: .; J: TRBJ1-3; size: .; length: 17; DNA: TGTGCCAGCAGCCAAGTAGAGACAGCGAGCTCTGGAAACACCATATATTTT; CDR3: CASSQVETASSGNTIYF
V: TRBV19; D: .; J: TRBJ1-2; size: .; length: 15; DNA: TGTGCCAGTATCACCTCCCCGGGGGGAAGTTATGGCTACACCTTC; CDR3: CASITSPGGSYGYTF
V: TRBV11-2; D: TRBD1; J: TRBJ1-4; size: .; length: 17; DNA: TGTGCCAGCAGCTTAGGACAGGGGAAGAGGACTAATGAAAAACTGTTTTTT; CDR3: CASSLGQGKRTNEKLFF
V: TRBV5-4; D: .; J: TRBJ2-1; size: .; length: 13; DNA: TGTGCCAGCAGCAAGGACATAGGGGGTGAGCAGTTCTTC; CDR3: CASSKDIGGEQFF
V: TRBV5-1; D: TRBD1; J: TRBJ2-7; size: .; length: 15; DNA: TGCGCCAGCAGCTTACAAGGACAGGCGGCCTACGAGCAGTACTTC; CDR3: CASSLQGQAAYEQYF
V: TRBV19; D: .; J: TRBJ2-7; size: .; length: 15; DNA: TGTGCCAGTGCCTCAGGGGCTTGGCCTACCTACGAGCAGTACTTC; CDR3: CASASGAWPTYEQYF
V: TRBV19; D: TRBD1; J: TRBJ2-5; size: .; length: 18; DNA: TGTGCCAGTAGTCTTTACTCGACAGGGAAGGACCAACAAGAGACCCAGTACTTC; CDR3: CASSLYSTGKDQQETQYF
V: TRBV5-6; D: .; J: TRBJ2-7; size: .; length: 11; DNA: TGTGCCAGCAGCTCGTACTACGAGCAGTACTTC; CDR3: CASSSYYEQYF
V: TRBV5-1; D: TRBD2; J: TRBJ2-7; size: once; length: 14; DNA: TGCGCCAGCAGCCCTAGGACTAGAGGCTACGAGCAGTACTTC; CDR3: CASSPRTRGYEQYF